This T cell receptor beta chain was identified in a study of shared clonotypes between healthy human individuals. The data were produced by immunoSEQ multiplex PCR, yet TCRdb's version contains in-frame clones alone and is incomplete. This sample has some 1 million clones, with approximately 76% found just once. Researchers partitioned CD4+ cells into CD45RA+ naive and CD45RA-negative memory subsets. Source material: memory CD4+ T cells sorted from blood. The subset: CD45RA-negative fraction. The TCR sequence derives from a man younger than 30 in good health.

This CDR3 is CASRASGEPTDTQYF. The CDR3 region has the DNA TGTGCCAGCAGGGCTAGCGGGGAGCCCACAGATACGCAGTATTTT. This chain connects TRBV6-5 to TRBJ2-3, with 9 positions matching TRBD2. Trimming cost V 6 bases and J 2 bases; bases outside gene matches: 6. The CDR3 sequence is 15 residues long. Germline CDR1 and CDR2: MNHEY and SVGAGI.